The source of this T cell receptor (beta chain) is a study of T cell responses to AZD1222 COVID-19 vaccine. About the study: Pooling of second doses given at about 4 or about 12 weeks was done.

Study results and limitations: Donors in the cohort were predominantly white British and more often female, and clonal diversity was possibly underestimated. Spike was spanned by vaccine-associated CD4 TCRs, with dominance at 160-218 and 743-854. When two AZD1222 doses had been given, Spike-specific TCR breadth and depth rose.

Germline CDR1 and CDR2: SGDLS and YYNGEE. There are 15 residues in the CDR3. The V and J ends lost 3 bases and 1 base, in that order; junction bases with no gene match: 4. Assay used: immunoSEQ multiplex PCR; TCRdb lists only in-frame clones, some missing. Of about 170,000 clones in the sample, around nine tenths were seen once. In regard to this clone: Its antigen is unknown.

The V call is TRBV9, the J call TRBJ2-7; 10 nucleotides line up with TRBD2. This receptor was taken from an adult in good health. The sample consisted of peripheral blood, taken on day 0 of AZD1222 vaccination. CDR3 sequence (DNA): TGTGCCAGCAGCGCCGGGACTAGCGTTTCCTACGAGCAGTACTTC. It yields the protein CASSAGTSVSYEQYF.